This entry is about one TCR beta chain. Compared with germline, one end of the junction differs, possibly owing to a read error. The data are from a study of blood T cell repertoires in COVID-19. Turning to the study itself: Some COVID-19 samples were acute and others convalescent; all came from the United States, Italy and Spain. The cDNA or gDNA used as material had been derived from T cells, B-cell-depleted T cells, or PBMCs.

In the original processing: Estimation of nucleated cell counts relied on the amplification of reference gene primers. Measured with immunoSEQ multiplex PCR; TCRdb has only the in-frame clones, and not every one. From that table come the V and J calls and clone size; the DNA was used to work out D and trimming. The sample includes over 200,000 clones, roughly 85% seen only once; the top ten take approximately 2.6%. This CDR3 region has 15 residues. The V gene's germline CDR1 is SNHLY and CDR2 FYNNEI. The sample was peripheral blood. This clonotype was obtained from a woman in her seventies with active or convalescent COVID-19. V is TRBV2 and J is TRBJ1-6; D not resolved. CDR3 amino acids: CVSSESGPNNSPLHF. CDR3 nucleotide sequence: TGTGTCAGCAGTGAAAGCGGGCCTAATAATTCACCCCTCCACTTT.